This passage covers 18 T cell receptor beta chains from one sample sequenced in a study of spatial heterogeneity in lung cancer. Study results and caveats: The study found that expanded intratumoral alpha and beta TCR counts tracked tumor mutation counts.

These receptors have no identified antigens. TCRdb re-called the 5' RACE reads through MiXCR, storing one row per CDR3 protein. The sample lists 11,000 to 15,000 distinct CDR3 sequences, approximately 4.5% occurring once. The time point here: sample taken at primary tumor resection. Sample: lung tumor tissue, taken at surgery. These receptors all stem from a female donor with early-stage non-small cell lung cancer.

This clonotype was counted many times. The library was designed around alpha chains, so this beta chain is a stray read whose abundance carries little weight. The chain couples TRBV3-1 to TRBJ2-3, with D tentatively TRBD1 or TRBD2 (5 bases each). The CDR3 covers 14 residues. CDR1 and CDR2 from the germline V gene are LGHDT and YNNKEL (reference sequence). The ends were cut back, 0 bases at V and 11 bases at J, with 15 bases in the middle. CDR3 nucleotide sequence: TGTGCCAGCAGCCAAGATTGGGGTAAGGGACGGCAGTATTTT. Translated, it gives CASSQDWGKGRQYF.

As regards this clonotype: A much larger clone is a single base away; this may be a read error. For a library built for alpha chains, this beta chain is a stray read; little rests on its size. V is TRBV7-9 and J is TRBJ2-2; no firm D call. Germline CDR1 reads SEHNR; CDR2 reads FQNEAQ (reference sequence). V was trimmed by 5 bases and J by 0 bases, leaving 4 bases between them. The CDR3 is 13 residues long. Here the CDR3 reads CASSRTNTGELFF. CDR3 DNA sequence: TGTGCCAGCAGCCGGACGAACACCGGGGAGCTGTTTTTT.

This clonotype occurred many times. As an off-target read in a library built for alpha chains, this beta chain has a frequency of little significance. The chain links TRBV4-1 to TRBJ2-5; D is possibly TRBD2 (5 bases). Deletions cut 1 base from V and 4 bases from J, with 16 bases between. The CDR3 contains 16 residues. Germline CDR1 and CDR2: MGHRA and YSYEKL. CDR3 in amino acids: CASSQGAAEGRETQYF. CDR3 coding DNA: TGCGCCAGCAGCCAAGGGGCGGCAGAGGGTCGAGAGACCCAGTACTTC.

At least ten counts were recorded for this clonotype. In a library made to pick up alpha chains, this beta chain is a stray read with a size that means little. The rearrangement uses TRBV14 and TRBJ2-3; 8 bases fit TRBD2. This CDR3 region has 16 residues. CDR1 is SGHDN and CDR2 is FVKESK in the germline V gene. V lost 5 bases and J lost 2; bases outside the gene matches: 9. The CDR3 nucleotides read TGTGCCAGCAGCAGGGCCAGCGGGGGCCTCACAGATACGCAGTATTTT. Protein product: CASSRASGGLTDTQYF. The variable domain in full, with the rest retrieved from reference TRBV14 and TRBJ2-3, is EAGVTQFPSHSVIEKGQTVTLRCDPISGHDNLYWYRRVMGKEIKFLLHFVKESKQDESGMPNNRFLAERTGGTYSTLKVQPAELEDSGVYFCASSRASGGLTDTQYFGPGTRLTVL.

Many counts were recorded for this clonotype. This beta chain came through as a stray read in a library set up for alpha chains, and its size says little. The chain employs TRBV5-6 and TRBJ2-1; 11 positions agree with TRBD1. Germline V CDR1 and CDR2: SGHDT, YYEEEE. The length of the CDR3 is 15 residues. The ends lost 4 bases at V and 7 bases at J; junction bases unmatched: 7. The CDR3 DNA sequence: TGTGCCAGCAGCCCTCGGACAGGGGGCTCTAATGAGCAGTTCTTC. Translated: CASSPRTGGSNEQFF.

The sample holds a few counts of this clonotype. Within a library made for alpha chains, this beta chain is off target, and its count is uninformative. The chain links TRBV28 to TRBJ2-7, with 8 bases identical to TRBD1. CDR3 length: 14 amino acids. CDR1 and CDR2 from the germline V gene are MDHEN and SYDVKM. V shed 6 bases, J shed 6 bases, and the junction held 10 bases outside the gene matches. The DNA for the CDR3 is TGTGCCAGCAGCCAACCACGACAGGGGCCCGAGCAGTACTTC. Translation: CASSQPRQGPEQYF.

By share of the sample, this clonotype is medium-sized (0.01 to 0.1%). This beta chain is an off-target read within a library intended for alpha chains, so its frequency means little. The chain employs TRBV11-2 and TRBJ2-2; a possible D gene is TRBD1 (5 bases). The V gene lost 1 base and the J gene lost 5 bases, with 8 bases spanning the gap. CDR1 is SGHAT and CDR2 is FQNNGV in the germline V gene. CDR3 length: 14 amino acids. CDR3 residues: CASSLGGSTGELFF. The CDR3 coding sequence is TGTGCCAGCAGCTTAGGGGGCTCAACCGGGGAGCTGTTTTTT.

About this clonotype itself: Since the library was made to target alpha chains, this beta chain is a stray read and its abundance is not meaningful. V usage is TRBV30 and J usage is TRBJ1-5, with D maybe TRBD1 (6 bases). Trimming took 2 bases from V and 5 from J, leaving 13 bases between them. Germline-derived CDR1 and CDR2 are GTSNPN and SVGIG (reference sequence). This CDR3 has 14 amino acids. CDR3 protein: CAWSRGYRDQPQHF. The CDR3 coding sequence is TGTGCCTGGAGTAGGGGGTACCGAGATCAGCCCCAGCATTTT. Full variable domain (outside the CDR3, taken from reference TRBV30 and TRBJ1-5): SQTIHQWPATLVQPVGSPLSLECTVEGTSNPNLYWYRQAAGRGLQLLFYSVGIGQISSEVPQNLSASRPQDRQFILSSKKLLLSDSGFYLCAWSRGYRDQPQHFGDGTRLSIL.

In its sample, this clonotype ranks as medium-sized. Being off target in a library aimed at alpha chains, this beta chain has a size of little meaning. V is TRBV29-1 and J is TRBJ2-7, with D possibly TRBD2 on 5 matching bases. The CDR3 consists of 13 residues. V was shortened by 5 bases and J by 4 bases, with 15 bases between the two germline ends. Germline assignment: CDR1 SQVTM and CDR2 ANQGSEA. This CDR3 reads CSVKPGSSYEQYF. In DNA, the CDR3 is TGCAGCGTTAAGCCGGGGTCGTCGTACGAGCAGTACTTC.

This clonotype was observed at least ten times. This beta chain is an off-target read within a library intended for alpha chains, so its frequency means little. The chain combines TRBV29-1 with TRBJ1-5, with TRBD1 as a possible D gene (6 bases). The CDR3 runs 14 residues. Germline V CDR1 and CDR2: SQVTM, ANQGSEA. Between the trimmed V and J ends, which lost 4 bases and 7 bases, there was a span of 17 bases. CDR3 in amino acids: CSVGETGPAQPQHF. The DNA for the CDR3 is TGCAGCGTTGGAGAGACAGGCCCCGCGCAGCCCCAGCATTTT.

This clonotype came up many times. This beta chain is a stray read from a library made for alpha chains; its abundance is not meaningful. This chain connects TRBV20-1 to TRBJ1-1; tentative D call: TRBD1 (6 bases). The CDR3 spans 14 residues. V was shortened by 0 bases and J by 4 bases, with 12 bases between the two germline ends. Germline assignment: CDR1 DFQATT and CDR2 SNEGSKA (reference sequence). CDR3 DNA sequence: TGCAGTGCTAGAGATCGGGGGGCCGGCACTGAAGCTTTCTTT. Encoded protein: CSARDRGAGTEAFF.

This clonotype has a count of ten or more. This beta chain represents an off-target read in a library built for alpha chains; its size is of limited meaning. CDR3 protein: CASSLGPSYGYTF. The CDR3 DNA reads TGCGCCAGCAGCTTAGGACCCTCTTATGGCTACACCTTC. The chain combines TRBV5-1 with TRBJ1-2; D not certain. CDR1 and CDR2 (germline): SGHRS, YFSETQ. V lost 2 bases and J lost 5, with 10 bases in between. This CDR3 comprises 13 residues.

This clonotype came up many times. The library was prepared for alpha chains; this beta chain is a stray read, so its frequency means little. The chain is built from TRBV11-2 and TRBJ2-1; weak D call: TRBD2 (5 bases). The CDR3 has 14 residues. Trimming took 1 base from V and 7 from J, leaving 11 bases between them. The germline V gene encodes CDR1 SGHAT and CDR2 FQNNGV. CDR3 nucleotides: TGTGCCAGCAGCTTAGGAGACCGGAGGAATGAGCAGTTCTTC. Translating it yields CASSLGDRRNEQFF.

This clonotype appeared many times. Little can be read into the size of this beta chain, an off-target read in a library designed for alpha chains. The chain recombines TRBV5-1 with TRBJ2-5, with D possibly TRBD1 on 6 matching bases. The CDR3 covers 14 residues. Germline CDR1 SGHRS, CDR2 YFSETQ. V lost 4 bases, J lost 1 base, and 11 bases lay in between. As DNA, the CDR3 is TGCGCCAGCAGCCCGACAGGAGTCCAAGAGACCCAGTACTTC. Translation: CASSPTGVQETQYF.

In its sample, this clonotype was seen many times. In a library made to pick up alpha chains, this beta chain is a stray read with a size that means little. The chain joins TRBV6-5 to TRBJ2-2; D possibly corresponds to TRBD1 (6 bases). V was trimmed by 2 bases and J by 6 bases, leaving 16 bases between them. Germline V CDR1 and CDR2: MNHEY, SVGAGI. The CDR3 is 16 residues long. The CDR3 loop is CASSYGSGEWAGELFF. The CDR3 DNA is TGTGCCAGCAGTTACGGGTCAGGGGAATGGGCCGGGGAGCTGTTTTTT.

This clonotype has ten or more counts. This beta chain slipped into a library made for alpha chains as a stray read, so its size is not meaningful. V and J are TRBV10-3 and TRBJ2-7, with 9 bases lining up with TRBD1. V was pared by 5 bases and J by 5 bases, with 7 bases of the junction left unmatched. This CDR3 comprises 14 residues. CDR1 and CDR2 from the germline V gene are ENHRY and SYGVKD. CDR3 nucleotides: TGTGCCATCAGTACTAGGACAGGGGAAGACGAGCAGTACTTC. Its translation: CAISTRTGEDEQYF.

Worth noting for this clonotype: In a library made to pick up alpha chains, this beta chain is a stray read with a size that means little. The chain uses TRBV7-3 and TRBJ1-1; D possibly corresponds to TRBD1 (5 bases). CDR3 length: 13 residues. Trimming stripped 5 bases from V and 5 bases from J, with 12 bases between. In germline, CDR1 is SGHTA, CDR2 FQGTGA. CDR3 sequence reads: CASSGKGRTEAFF. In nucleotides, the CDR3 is TGTGCCAGCAGCGGGAAGGGGAGAACTGAAGCTTTCTTT.

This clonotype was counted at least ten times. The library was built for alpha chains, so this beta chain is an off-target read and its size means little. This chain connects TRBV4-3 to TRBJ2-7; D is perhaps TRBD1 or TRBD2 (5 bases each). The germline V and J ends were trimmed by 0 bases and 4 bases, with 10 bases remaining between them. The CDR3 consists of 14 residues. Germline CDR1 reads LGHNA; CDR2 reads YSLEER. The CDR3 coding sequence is TGCGCCAGCAGCCAAGATAGAGGGGCTTACGAGCAGTACTTC. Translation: CASSQDRGAYEQYF.